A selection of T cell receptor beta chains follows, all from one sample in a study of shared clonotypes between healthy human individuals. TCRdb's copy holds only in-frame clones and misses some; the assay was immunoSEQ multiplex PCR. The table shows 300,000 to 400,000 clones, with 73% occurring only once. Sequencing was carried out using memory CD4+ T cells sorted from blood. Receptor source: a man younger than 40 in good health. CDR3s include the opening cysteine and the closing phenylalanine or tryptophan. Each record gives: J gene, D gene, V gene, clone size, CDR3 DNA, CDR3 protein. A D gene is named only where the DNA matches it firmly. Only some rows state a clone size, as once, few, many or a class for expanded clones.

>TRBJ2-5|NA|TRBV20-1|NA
TGCAGTGCTAGCTACGAAGAGACCCAGTACTTC
CSASYEETQYF
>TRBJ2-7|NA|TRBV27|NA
TGTGCCAGCGTCTGGTACGAGCAGTACTTC
CASVWYEQYF
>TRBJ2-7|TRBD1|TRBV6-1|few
TGTGCCAGCGGGCCATTCAGGGGGCTCGAGCAGTACTTC
CASGPFRGLEQYF
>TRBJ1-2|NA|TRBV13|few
TGTGCCAGCAGCTTAAGCAGGGGAGTGGCTAACTATGGCTACACCTTC
CASSLSRGVANYGYTF
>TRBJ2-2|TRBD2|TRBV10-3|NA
TGTGCCATCAGTGAGTCTATGTCTAGCGGGAGAACCGGGGAGCTGTTTTTT
CAISESMSSGRTGELFF
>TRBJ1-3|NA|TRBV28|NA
TGTGCCAGCAGCAGCCCAGGGGATCCTACTACCGGAAACACCATATATTTT
CASSSPGDPTTGNTIYF
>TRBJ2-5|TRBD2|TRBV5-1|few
TGCGCCAGCAGCTTGGGTTCTAGCGGGGCCTACCAAGAGACCCAGTACTTC
CASSLGSSGAYQETQYF
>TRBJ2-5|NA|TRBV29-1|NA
TGCAGCGTGGAAGAACGAGAGACCCAGTACTTC
CSVEERETQYF
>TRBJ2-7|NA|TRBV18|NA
TGTGCCAGCTCACCACCGACTAGTAAGTACGAGCAGTACTTC
CASSPPTSKYEQYF
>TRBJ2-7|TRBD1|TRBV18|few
TGTGCCAGCTCACAAGGGCCAACAGGGGGCGCTTTCTACGAGCAGTACTTC
CASSQGPTGGAFYEQYF
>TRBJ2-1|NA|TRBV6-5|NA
TGTGCCAGCAGTTCGGATGAGCAGTTCTTC
CASSSDEQFF
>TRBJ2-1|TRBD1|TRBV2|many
TGTGCCAGCAGTGCAAGGACAGGGAGTGGCAATGAGCAGTTCTTC
CASSARTGSGNEQFF
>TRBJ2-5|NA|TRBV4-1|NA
TGCGCCAGCAGCCAAGTGGACACTCGAATACAAGAGACCCAGTACTTC
CASSQVDTRIQETQYF
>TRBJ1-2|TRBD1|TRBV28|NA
TGTGCCAGCAGTTTCAAAAGGGGAAGGACAGCTTCAACAGGGGAAGGCTACACCTTC
CASSFKRGRTASTGEGYTF
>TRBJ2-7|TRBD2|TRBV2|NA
TGTGCCAGCAGGGACGTCGGGAGGCTTGAGCAGTACTTC
CASRDVGRLEQYF
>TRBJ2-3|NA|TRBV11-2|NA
TGTGCCAGCAGCTTAGTACCCTTCCTTAGCACAGATACGCAGTATTTT
CASSLVPFLSTDTQYF
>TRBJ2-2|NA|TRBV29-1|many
TGCAGCGTCCGTACGGGGCCAATGAACACCGGGGAGCTGTTTTTT
CSVRTGPMNTGELFF
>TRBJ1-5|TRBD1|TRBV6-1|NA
TGTGCCAGCAGTCCAGGGGGAGGAAATCAGCCCCAGCATTTT
CASSPGGGNQPQHF
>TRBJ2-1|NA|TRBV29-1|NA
TGCAGCGTTTCCAATGAGCAGTTCTTC
CSVSNEQFF
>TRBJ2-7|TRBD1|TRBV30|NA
TGTGCCCTCGAGGGGGGACAGGGGGTCGAGCAGTACTTC
CALEGGQGVEQYF
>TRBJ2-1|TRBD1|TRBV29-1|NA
TGCAGCGCAGGGACAGGGGGCTACAATGAGCAGTTCTTC
CSAGTGGYNEQFF
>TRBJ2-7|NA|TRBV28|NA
TGTGCCAGCAGGCGCGACTACGAGCAGTACTTC
CASRRDYEQYF
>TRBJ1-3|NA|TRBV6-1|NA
TGTGCCAGCAGTGCCTCGGAATCTGGAAACACCATATATTTT
CASSASESGNTIYF
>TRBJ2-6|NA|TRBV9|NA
TGTGCCAGCAGCTTCGAACCCAGCTCTGGGGCCAACGTCCTGACTTTC
CASSFEPSSGANVLTF
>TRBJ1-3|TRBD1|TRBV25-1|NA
TGTGCCAGCAGTGAGACAGGGGTCCTTGACACCATATATTTT
CASSETGVLDTIYF
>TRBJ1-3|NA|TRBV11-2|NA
TGTGCCAGCAGCTTCCACGCCCCTAGAGGTGGAAACACCATATATTTT
CASSFHAPRGGNTIYF
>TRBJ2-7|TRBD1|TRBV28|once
TGTGCCAGCAGTTTTGGGGGACAGGGCGACTACTTC
CASSFGGQGDYF
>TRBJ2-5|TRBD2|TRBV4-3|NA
TGCGCCAGCAGCCAAGAACTAGCGGGAGGGAGGAAGACCCAGTACTTC
CASSQELAGGRKTQYF
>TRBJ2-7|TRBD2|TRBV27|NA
TGTGCCAGCAGTTTATCGGTAGCGGGACGCTACGAGCAGTACTTC
CASSLSVAGRYEQYF
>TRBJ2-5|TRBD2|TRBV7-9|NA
TGTGCCAGCAGCCTAGGACTAGCGAGAGAGACCCAGTACTTC
CASSLGLARETQYF
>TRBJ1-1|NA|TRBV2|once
TGTGCCAGCAGGGCGGCTTTGCAAGGAGACACTGAAGCTTTCTTT
CASRAALQGDTEAFF
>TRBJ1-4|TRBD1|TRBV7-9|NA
TGTGCCAGCAGCTTGGGACAGGTGGCATCTAATGAAAAACTGTTTTTT
CASSLGQVASNEKLFF
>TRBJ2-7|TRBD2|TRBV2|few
TGTGCCAGCGGCCTAGCGGGCCAAGGGGAGCAGTACTTC
CASGLAGQGEQYF
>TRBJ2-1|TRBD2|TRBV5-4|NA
TGTGCCAGCAGCTGGACTAGCGGGAGGGCCTCCAATGAGCAGTTCTTC
CASSWTSGRASNEQFF
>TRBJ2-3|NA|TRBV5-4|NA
TGTGCCAGCAGCTTGTTTCGGGGAGACACAGATACGCAGTATTTT
CASSLFRGDTDTQYF
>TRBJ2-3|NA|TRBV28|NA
TGTGCCAGCAGTTTGGTCGGGAGTGGGAATACGCAGTATTTT
CASSLVGSGNTQYF
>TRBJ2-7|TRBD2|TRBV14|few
TGTGCCAGCAGCCGCCGAACTAGCGGGAGGTTCTACGAGCAGTACTTC
CASSRRTSGRFYEQYF
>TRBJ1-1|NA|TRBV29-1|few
TGCAGCGCCCTGGGCACTGAAGCTTTCTTT
CSALGTEAFF
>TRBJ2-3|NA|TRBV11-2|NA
TGTGCCAGCGCCTCCGGAGATACGCAGTATTTT
CASASGDTQYF
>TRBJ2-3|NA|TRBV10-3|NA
TGTGCCCTAGGGGGGTCCAGGACAGATACGCAGTATTTT
CALGGSRTDTQYF
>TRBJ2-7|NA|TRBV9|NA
TGTGCCAGCAGCGTAGGGGTAGGGATCGACGAGCAGTACTTC
CASSVGVGIDEQYF
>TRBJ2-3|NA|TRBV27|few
TGTGCCAGCAGCTTTGTCGGCCCTGAGGGGCGGGATACGCAGTATTTT
CASSFVGPEGRDTQYF
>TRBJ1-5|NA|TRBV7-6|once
TGTGCCAGCAGCCCCCTCGGGGAAGGGGAACATCAGCCCCAGCATTTT
CASSPLGEGEHQPQHF
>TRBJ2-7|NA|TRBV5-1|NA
TGCGCCAGCAGCCCCGAGGTAATGCCACCCTACGAGCAGTACTTC
CASSPEVMPPYEQYF